The 21 T cell receptor beta chains listed next were all sequenced from one sample in a study of cytomegalovirus exposure and HLA in healthy donors. 60 Vbeta and 13 Jbeta primers were used in PCR. Assay: immunoSEQ multiplex PCR; the TCRdb copy retains only in-frame clones and omits some. This sample has over 90,000 clones, with roughly three quarters found just once. Source material: PBMCs. These receptors originate from a man aged 45-65 years in good health and CMV-seropositive.

This rearrangement joins TRBV19 to TRBJ2-1; 12 positions agree with TRBD2. The CDR3 has 19 residues. Germline CDR1 reads LNHDA; CDR2 reads SQIVND (reference sequence). The V segment lost 1 base and the J segment 9 bases; nucleotides outside the gene matches: 16. The CDR3 sequence: CASSIGSSSGRAKRLEQFF. CDR3 DNA: TGTGCCAGTAGTATAGGAAGTTCTAGCGGGAGGGCCAAGAGGCTTGAGCAGTTCTTC. The variable domain in full, completed from reference TRBV19 and TRBJ2-1, reads DGGITQSPKYLFRKEGQNVTLSCEQNLNHDAMYWYRQDPGQGLRLIYYSQIVNDFQKGDIAEGYSVSREKKESFPLTVTSAQKNPTAFYLCASSIGSSSGRAKRLEQFFGPGTRLTVL.

This clone turned up a few times. The DNA of the CDR3 is TGTGCCAGCAGCTTGGACGGGACAGTAGATGGCTACACCTTC. Translating it yields CASSLDGTVDGYTF. The chain links TRBV5-4 to TRBJ1-2, with 7 bases lining up with TRBD1. Per germline, CDR1 SGHNT and CDR2 YYREEE (reference sequence). After removal of 0 bases from V and 6 bases from J, the junction contained 5 bases not matched to a gene. This CDR3 is 14 amino acids long.

The rearrangement links TRBV7-9 to TRBJ1-5; D is uncertain. V lost 4 bases and J 5 bases, leaving 15 bases between the germline ends. Germline V gives CDR1 SEHNR, CDR2 FQNEAQ (reference sequence). The CDR3 runs 15 residues. This CDR3 is CASSSGFGEHQPQHF. Written as DNA, the CDR3 is TGTGCCAGCAGCTCGGGATTTGGGGAACATCAGCCCCAGCATTTT.

The chain links TRBV15 to TRBJ2-3; no definite D call. CDR1 and CDR2 from the germline V gene are LNHNV and YYDKDF (reference sequence). Trimming removed 2 bases from V and 3 bases from J, with 9 bases in between. The length of the CDR3 is 14 residues. CDR3 DNA: TGTGCCACCAGCAGAAATAGTCCTACAGATACGCAGTATTTT. It translates to CATSRNSPTDTQYF.

The chain has TRBV28 and TRBJ2-2; 15 bases are shared with TRBD2. This CDR3 has 18 amino acids. V shed 3 bases, J shed 6 bases, and the junction held 8 bases outside the gene matches. Germline lookup yields CDR1 MDHEN and CDR2 SYDVKM. The CDR3 coding sequence is TGTGCCAGCAGTTTCCCGGGACTAGCGGGAGGAAACTCCGGGGAGCTGTTTTTT. Translation gives CASSFPGLAGGNSGELFF.

The chain combines TRBV6-5 with TRBJ1-1; D unclear. The length of the CDR3 is 13 residues. Germline CDR1 MNHEY, CDR2 SVGAGI. Trimming removed 10 bases at V and 1 base at J, with 13 bases between. CDR3 in DNA: TGTGCCACAGCCCGCGGAGAGAACACTGAAGCTTTCTTT. This gives the protein CATARGENTEAFF.

V gene TRBV19 combines with J gene TRBJ1-5, with 8 bases fitting TRBD1. Germline V gives CDR1 LNHDA, CDR2 SQIVND (reference sequence). Germline trimming cut 5 bases from V and 6 bases from J; bases unmatched to any gene: 6. The CDR3 has 14 residues. CDR3 in DNA: TGTGCCAGTAGTGGACAGGGTGGCAGTCAGCCCCAGCATTTT. Protein sequence: CASSGQGGSQPQHF.

This chain joins TRBV28 and TRBJ2-7; the match to TRBD2 covers 16 bases. Trimming took 5 bases from V and 3 from J; bases not matched to a gene: 7. Per the germline V gene, CDR1 is MDHEN and CDR2 is SYDVKM. The CDR3 is 17 residues long. The CDR3 sequence is CASSPSGLAGGDYEQYF. In nucleotides, the CDR3 is TGTGCCAGCAGTCCGTCGGGACTAGCGGGAGGGGACTACGAGCAGTACTTC.

The chain uses TRBV7-2 and TRBJ1-4; D not resolved. CDR3 length equals 15 residues. The germline V gene has CDR1 SGHTA and CDR2 FQGNSA. Trimming took 0 bases from V and 5 from J, leaving 10 bases between them. The CDR3 DNA reads TGTGCCAGCAGCTTAGCCCGGGGTATAAATGAAAAACTGTTTTTT. This encodes CASSLARGINEKLFF.

The chain uses TRBV7-7 and TRBJ2-5; 8 bases fit TRBD1. This CDR3 is 14 amino acids long. Germline CDR1 is SSHAT and CDR2 is FNYEAQ (reference sequence). V gave up 4 bases and J gave up 5 bases; unmatched junction bases: 6. DNA for the CDR3: TGTGCCAGCAGCTCCGACAGGGGTGCGGAGACCCAGTACTTC. It encodes CASSSDRGAETQYF.

The V gene is TRBV27, the J gene TRBJ2-3; 10 nucleotides align to TRBD1. V trimming: 5 bases; J trimming: 0 bases; junction bases outside the gene matches: 2. Germline CDR1 reads MNHEY; CDR2 reads SMNVEV (reference sequence). There are 15 residues in the CDR3. CDR3 protein: CASSLDRGSTDTQYF. CDR3 in DNA: TGTGCCAGCAGTCTGGACAGGGGGAGCACAGATACGCAGTATTTT.

This clone was observed a single time. The J gene is TRBJ2-2, the V gene TRBV19; TRBD1 matches 10 bases. This CDR3 contains 15 residues. The germline CDR1 and CDR2 sequences are LNHDA and SQIVND (reference sequence). Unmatched junction bases numbered 9, after V lost 7 bases and J lost 7 bases. The CDR3 sequence: CASTNSGTGVGELFF. The CDR3 DNA follows: TGTGCCAGTACCAACTCAGGGACAGGGGTCGGGGAGCTGTTTTTT.

The J gene is TRBJ2-7, the V gene TRBV18; 7 nucleotides match TRBD2. Germline V gene lookup returns CDR1 KGHSH and CDR2 LQKENI. V trimming: 0 bases; J trimming: 2 bases; junction bases outside the gene matches: 1. The CDR3 length is 14 residues. The CDR3 reads CASSPPSGPYEQYF. The DNA of the CDR3 is TGTGCCAGCTCACCACCTAGCGGGCCCTACGAGCAGTACTTC.

This rearrangement joins TRBV15 to TRBJ2-1; D uncertain. Trimming left V 0 bases short and J 6 bases short, with 9 bases between. CDR1 is LNHNV and CDR2 is YYDKDF in the germline V gene (reference sequence). The CDR3 has 14 amino acids. CDR3 sequence (DNA): TGTGCCACCAGCAGAGATCACTCAGGCAATGAGCAGTTCTTC. Translated, it gives CATSRDHSGNEQFF.

Only one count was recorded for this clone. The V call is TRBV7-8, the J call TRBJ2-7; 10 nucleotides match TRBD2. Germline CDR1 is SGHVS and CDR2 is FQNEAQ. The CDR3 loop spans 17 amino acids. Germline trimming cut 0 bases from V and 4 bases from J; bases unmatched to any gene: 9. The CDR3 region is CASSLAFWASGSYEQYF. For the CDR3, the DNA is TGTGCCAGCAGCTTAGCTTTTTGGGCTAGCGGGAGTTACGAGCAGTACTTC.

This clone has only a few counts. The chain employs TRBV7-9 and TRBJ2-1; 9 positions match TRBD2. V shed 5 bases, J shed 2 bases, and the junction held 7 bases outside the gene matches. CDR3 size: 16 residues. Germline-derived CDR1 and CDR2 are SEHNR and FQNEAQ (reference sequence). The CDR3 protein is CASSPRLAATYNEQFF. In DNA, the CDR3 is TGTGCCAGCAGCCCGAGACTAGCGGCTACCTACAATGAGCAGTTCTTC.

J is TRBJ2-3 and V is TRBV29-1; D perhaps matches TRBD1 (5 bases). V lost 4 bases, J lost 1 base, and 12 bases lay in between. This CDR3 has 14 residues. Germline V gene lookup returns CDR1 SQVTM and CDR2 ANQGSEA. Written as DNA, the CDR3 is TGCAGCGTTGCAAGGGGAACGGGCACAGATACGCAGTATTTT. Its translation: CSVARGTGTDTQYF.

J is TRBJ2-7 and V is TRBV5-1, with 7 bases matching TRBD1. The junction had 9 bases not matched to a gene; V was cut back by 4 bases and J by 2 bases. Germline values: CDR1 SGHRS, CDR2 YFSETQ. The CDR3 runs to 15 residues. In DNA form, the CDR3 reads TGCGCCAGCAGCCTATCCGGGACAGCTACCTACGAGCAGTACTTC. Protein product: CASSLSGTATYEQYF.

This clone is categorized as medium-sized. V gene TRBV4-2 combines with J gene TRBJ2-1, with TRBD2 matching 13 bases. Germline V gene data show CDR1 as LGHNA and CDR2 as YNFKEQ. The CDR3 contains 16 residues. The junction had 6 bases not matched to a gene; V was cut back by 4 bases and J by 6 bases. The CDR3 nucleotides are TGTGCCAGCAGCCCCGGACTAGCGGGAGAAGGCAATGAGCAGTTCTTC. It encodes CASSPGLAGEGNEQFF.

The rearrangement uses TRBV19 and TRBJ2-2; 7 bases map to TRBD2. V shed 9 bases and J 0 bases; nucleotides not matched to a gene: 7. CDR3 length: 15 amino acids. Looked up from germline, CDR1 is LNHDA and CDR2 is SQIVND (reference sequence). The CDR3 DNA reads TGTGCCAGCGGAAGCGGGGCTACGAACACCGGGGAGCTGTTTTTT. Translating gives CASGSGATNTGELFF.

The genes are TRBV4-2 and TRBJ2-5, with 10 bases matching TRBD1. The J call may be mistaken, given a closer DNA end match to TRBJ2-7. The CDR3 extends over 16 amino acids. Germline V gives CDR1 LGHNA, CDR2 YNFKEQ. In DNA form, the CDR3 reads TGTGCCAGCAGCCAAGACCGGGGGACAGGGGATGACGAGCAGTACTTC. Protein: CASSQDRGTGDDEQYF.